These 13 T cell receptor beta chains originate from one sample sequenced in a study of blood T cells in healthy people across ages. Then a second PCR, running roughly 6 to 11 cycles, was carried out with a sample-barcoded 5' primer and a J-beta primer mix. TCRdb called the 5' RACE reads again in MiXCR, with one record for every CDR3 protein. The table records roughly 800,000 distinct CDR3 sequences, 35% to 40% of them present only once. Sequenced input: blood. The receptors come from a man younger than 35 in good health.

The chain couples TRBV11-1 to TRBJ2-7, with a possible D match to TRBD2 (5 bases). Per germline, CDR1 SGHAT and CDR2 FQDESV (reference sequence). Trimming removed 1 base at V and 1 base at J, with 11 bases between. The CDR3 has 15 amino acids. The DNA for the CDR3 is TGTGCCAGCAGCTTAGAATGGAGGAATTCCTACGAGCAGTACTTC. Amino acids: CASSLEWRNSYEQYF.

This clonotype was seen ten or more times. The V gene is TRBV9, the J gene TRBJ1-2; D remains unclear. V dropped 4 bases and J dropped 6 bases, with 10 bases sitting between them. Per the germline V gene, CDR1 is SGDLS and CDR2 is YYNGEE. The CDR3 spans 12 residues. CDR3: CASSPRRDGYTF. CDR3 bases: TGTGCCAGCAGCCCACGAAGGGATGGCTACACCTTC.

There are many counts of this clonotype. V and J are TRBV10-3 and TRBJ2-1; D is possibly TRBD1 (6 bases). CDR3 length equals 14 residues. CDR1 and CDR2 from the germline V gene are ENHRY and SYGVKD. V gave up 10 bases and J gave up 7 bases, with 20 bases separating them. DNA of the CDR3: TGTGCCACCTCCGGAAGGGGGTCTAGGAATGAGCAGTTCTTC. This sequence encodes CATSGRGSRNEQFF.

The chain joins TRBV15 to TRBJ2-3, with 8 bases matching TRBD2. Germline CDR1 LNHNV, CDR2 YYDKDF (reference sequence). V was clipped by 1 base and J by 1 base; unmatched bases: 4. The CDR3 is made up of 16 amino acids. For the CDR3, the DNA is TGTGCCACCAGCAGAGTCCTAGCGGGTGGCACAGATACGCAGTATTTT. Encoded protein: CATSRVLAGGTDTQYF.

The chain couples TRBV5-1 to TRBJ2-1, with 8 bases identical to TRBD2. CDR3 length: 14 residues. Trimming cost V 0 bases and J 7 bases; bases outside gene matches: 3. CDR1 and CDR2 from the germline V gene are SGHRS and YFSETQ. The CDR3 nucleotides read TGCGCCAGCAGCTTGGCGACTAGCGTGAATGAGCAGTTCTTC. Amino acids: CASSLATSVNEQFF. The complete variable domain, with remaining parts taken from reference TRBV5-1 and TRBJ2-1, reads KAGVTQTPRYLIKTRGQQVTLSCSPISGHRSVSWYQQTPGQGLQFLFEYFSETQRNKGNFPGRFSGRQFSNSRSEMNVSTLELGDSALYLCASSLATSVNEQFFGPGTRLTVL.

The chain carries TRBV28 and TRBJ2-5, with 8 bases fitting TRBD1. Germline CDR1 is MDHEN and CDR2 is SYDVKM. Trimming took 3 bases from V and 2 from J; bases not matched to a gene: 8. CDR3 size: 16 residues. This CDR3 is CASSLEQGAPQETQYF. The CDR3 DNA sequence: TGTGCCAGCAGTTTGGAGCAGGGGGCACCACAAGAGACCCAGTACTTC. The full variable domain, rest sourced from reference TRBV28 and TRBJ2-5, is DVKVTQSSRYLVKRTGEKVFLECVQDMDHENMFWYRQDPGLGLRLIYFSYDVKMKEKGDIPEGYSVSREKKERFSLILESASTNQTSMYLCASSLEQGAPQETQYFGPGTRLLVL.

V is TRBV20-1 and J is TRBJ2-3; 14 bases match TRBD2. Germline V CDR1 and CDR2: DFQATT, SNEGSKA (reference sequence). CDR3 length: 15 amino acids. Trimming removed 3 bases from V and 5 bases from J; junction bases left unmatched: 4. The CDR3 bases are TGCAGTGCTAGGGGACTAGCGGGGGCGGGAGATACGCAGTATTTT. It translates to CSARGLAGAGDTQYF.

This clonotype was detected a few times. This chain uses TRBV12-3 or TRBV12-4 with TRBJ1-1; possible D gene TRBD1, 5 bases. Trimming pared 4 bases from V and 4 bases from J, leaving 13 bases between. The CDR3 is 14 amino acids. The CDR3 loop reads CASSSLGGGTEAFF. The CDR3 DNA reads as TGTGCCAGCAGTTCCCTGGGGGGGGGCACTGAAGCTTTCTTT.

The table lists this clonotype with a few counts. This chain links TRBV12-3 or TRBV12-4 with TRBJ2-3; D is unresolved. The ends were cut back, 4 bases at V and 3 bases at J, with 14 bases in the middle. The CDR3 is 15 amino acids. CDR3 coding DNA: TGTGCCAGCAGTTGGTTCGGACGTGGGACAGATACGCAGTATTTT. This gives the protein CASSWFGRGTDTQYF.

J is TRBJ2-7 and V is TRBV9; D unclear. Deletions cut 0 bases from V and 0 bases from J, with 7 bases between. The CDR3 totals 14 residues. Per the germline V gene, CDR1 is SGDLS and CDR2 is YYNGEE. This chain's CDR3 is CASSVGRTSYEQYF. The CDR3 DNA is TGTGCCAGCAGCGTAGGGAGAACCTCCTACGAGCAGTACTTC.

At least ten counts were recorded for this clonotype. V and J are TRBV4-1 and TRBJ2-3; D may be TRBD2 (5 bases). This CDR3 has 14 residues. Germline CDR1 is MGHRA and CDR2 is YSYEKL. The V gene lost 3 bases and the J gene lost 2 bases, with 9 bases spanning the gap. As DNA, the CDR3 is TGCGCCAGCAGCCAGAGCGGCGTCACAGATACGCAGTATTTT. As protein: CASSQSGVTDTQYF.

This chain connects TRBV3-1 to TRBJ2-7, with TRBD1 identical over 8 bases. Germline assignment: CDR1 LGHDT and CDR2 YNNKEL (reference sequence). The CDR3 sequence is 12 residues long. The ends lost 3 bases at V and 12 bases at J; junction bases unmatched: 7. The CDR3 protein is CASSQGDRGMYF. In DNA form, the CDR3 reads TGTGCCAGCAGCCAGGGCGACAGGGGAATGTACTTC.

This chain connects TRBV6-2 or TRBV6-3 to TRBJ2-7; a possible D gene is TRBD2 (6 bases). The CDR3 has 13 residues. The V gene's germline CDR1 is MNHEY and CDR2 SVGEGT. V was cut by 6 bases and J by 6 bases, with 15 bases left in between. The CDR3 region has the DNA TGTGCCAGCAGCCGCGCGGAGGGTTTCGAGCAGTACTTC. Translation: CASSRAEGFEQYF.